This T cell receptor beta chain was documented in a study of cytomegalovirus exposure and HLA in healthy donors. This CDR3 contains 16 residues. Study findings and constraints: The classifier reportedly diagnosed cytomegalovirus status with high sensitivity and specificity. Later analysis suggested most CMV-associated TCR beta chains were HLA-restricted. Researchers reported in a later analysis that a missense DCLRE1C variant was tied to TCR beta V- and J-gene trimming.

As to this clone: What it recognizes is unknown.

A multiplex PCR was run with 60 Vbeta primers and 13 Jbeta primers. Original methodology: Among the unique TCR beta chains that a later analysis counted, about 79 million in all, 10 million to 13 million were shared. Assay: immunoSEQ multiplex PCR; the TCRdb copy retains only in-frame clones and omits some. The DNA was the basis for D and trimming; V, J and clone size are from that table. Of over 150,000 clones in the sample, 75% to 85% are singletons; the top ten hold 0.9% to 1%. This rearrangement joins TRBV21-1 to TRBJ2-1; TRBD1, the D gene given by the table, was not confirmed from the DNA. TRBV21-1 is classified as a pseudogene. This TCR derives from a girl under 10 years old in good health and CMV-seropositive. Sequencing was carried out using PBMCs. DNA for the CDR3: TGTGCCAGCAGCAAAGGGCCAGTTATAAACTACAATGAGCAGTTCTTC. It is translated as CASSKGPVINYNEQFF.